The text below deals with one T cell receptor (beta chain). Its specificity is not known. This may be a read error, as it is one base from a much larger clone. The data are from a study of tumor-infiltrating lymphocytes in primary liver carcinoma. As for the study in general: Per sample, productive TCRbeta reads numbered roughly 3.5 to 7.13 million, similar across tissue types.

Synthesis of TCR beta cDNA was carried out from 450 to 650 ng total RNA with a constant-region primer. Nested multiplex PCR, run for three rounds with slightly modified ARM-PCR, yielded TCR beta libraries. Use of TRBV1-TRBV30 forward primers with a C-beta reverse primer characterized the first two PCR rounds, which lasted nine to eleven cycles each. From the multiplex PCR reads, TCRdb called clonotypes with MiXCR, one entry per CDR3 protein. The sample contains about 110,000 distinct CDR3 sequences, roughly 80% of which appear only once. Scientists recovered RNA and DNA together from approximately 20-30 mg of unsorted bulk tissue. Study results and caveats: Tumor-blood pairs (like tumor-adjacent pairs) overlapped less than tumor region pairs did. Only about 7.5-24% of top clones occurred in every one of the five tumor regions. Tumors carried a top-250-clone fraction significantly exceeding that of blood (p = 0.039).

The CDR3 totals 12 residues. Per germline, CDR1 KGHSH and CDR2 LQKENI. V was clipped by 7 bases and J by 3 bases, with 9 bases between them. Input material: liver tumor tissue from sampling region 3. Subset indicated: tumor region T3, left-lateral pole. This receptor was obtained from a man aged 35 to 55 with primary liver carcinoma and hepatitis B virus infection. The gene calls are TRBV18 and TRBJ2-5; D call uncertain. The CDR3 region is CASLSIKETQYF. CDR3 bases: TGTGCCAGCTTGTCGATAAAAGAGACCCAGTACTTC.